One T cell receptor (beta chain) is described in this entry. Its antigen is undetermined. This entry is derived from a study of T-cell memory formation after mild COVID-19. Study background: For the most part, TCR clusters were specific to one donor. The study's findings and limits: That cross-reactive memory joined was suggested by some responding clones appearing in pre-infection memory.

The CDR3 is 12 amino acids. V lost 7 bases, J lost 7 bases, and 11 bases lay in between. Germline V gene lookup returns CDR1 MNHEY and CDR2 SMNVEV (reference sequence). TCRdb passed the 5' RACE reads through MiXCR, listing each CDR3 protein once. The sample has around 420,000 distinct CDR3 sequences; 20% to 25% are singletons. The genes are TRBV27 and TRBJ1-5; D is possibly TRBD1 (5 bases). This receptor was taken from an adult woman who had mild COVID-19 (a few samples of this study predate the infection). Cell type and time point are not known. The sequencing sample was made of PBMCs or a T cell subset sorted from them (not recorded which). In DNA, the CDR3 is TGTGCCAGCAAAGCGTGGGGGCAGCCCCAGCATTTT. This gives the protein CASKAWGQPQHF.